A selection of T cell receptor beta chains follows, all from one sample in a study of blood T cell repertoires in COVID-19. Libraries were prepared by immunoSEQ multiplex PCR; TCRdb keeps only in-frame clonotypes and omits some of them. Seen here are around 250,000 clones, roughly four fifths observed once, and the top ten hold approximately 4%. Sequencing was carried out using PBMCs or T cells enriched from blood (not recorded which). The receptors here all came from a man younger than 40 with acute COVID-19. Each CDR3 is given with its conserved first and last residue. D genes are given only for firm matches. Only some rows state a clone size, as once, few, many or a class for expanded clones.

clone_size,v_call,d_call,j_call,cdr3_aa,cdr3_nt
.,TRBV7-8,.,TRBJ2-1,CASSPPSNEQFF,TGTGCCAGCAGCCCGCCTAGCAATGAGCAGTTCTTC
once,TRBV4-3,TRBD2,TRBJ2-1,CASSHGTSGRLGNEQFF,TGCGCCAGCAGCCACGGGACTAGCGGGAGATTAGGGAATGAGCAGTTCTTC
.,TRBV5-4,.,TRBJ2-1,CASSLSSSYNEQFF,TGTGCCAGCAGCTTGTCCAGCTCCTACAATGAGCAGTTCTTC
few,TRBV4-2,.,TRBJ2-2,CASSQVGGNTGELFF,TGTGCCAGCAGCCAAGTTGGCGGGAACACCGGGGAGCTGTTTTTT
.,TRBV4-1,TRBD1,TRBJ1-2,CASSQESGTGLVGYTF,TGCGCCAGCAGCCAAGAGTCCGGGACAGGGCTAGTTGGCTACACCTTC
.,TRBV6-1,TRBD1,TRBJ1-6,CASSEADRGYALHF,TGTGCCAGCAGTGAAGCGGACAGGGGGTATGCCCTCCACTTT
.,TRBV3-1/TRBV3-2,.,TRBJ1-5,CASSQDRSFNQPQHF,TGTGCCAGCAGCCAAGATCGCAGTTTCAATCAGCCCCAGCATTTT
.,TRBV7-9,.,TRBJ2-1,CASSLAGGNEQFF,TGTGCCAGCAGCTTAGCCGGCGGCAATGAGCAGTTCTTC
.,TRBV7-9,.,TRBJ1-1,CASSLLGGGNMNTEAFF,TGTGCCAGCAGCTTACTAGGCGGAGGAAACATGAACACTGAAGCTTTCTTT
few,TRBV4-3,.,TRBJ1-4,CASSQKHNEKLFF,TGCGCCAGCAGCCAAAAACATAATGAAAAACTGTTTTTT
once,TRBV9,TRBD1,TRBJ2-2,CASSEQGVNTGELFF,TGTGCCAGCAGCGAACAGGGGGTGAACACCGGGGAGCTGTTTTTT
.,TRBV7-2,TRBD2,TRBJ2-1,CASSLGASGRGNEQFF,TGTGCCAGCAGCTTAGGGGCTAGCGGGAGAGGGAATGAGCAGTTCTTC
.,TRBV28,.,TRBJ1-1,CASSFPLFEAFF,TGTGCCAGCAGTTTTCCGTTGTTCGAAGCTTTCTTT
.,TRBV21-1,.,TRBJ1-2,CASSSLTYRSYGYTF,TGTGCCAGCAGCTCCCTGACCTACAGGTCATATGGCTACACCTTC
many,TRBV20-1,.,TRBJ1-1,CSVQINTEAFF,TGCAGTGTCCAGATTAACACTGAAGCTTTCTTT
.,TRBV19,.,TRBJ1-1,CASSPFFRVNTEAFF,TGTGCCAGTAGCCCCTTTTTCCGAGTGAACACTGAAGCTTTCTTT
few,TRBV29-1,TRBD2,TRBJ2-2,CSARSSGRMNTGELFF,TGCAGCGCCCGATCTAGCGGGAGAATGAACACCGGGGAGCTGTTTTTT
.,TRBV5-1,.,TRBJ1-4,CASSPVTTNEKLFF,TGCGCCAGCAGCCCCGTAACAACTAATGAAAAACTGTTTTTT
.,TRBV5-1,TRBD1,TRBJ2-6,CASSLGTGSSGANVLTF,TGCGCCAGCAGCTTAGGGACAGGGAGTTCTGGGGCCAACGTCCTGACTTTC
.,TRBV7-9,.,TRBJ1-6,CASSPRSVRGSPLHF,TGTGCCAGCAGCCCCCGGTCGGTAAGGGGTTCACCCCTCCACTTT
.,TRBV7-9,.,TRBJ1-2,CASTHPTGGVYGYTF,TGTGCCAGCACCCACCCGACTGGAGGAGTCTATGGCTACACCTTC
.,TRBV19,TRBD2,TRBJ2-2,CASSRAGGALGGELFF,TGTGCCAGTAGTAGGGCGGGAGGGGCCCTAGGCGGGGAGCTGTTTTTT
.,TRBV3-1/TRBV3-2,.,TRBJ1-3,CASSHPVGANSGNTIYF,TGTGCCAGCAGCCACCCCGTGGGGGCCAACTCTGGAAACACCATATATTTT
.,TRBV28,TRBD2,TRBJ2-5,CASHPGGGTQYF,TGTGCCAGCCATCCTGGGGGGGGGACCCAGTACTTC
.,TRBV3-1/TRBV3-2,.,TRBJ1-2,CASSQIYLLRDNNYGYTF,TGTGCCAGCAGCCAAATCTACTTACTTCGGGACAACAACTATGGCTACACCTTC
.,TRBV2,.,TRBJ1-5,CAVKEGNQPQHF,TGTGCCGTGAAGGAGGGCAATCAGCCCCAGCATTTT
few,TRBV2,.,TRBJ1-1,CASTRQASNTEAFF,TGTGCCAGCACAAGACAGGCGTCGAACACTGAAGCTTTCTTT
once,TRBV11-2,.,TRBJ2-2,CASSPTGVGTGELFF,TGTGCCAGCAGCCCTACGGGGGTCGGCACCGGGGAGCTGTTTTTT
once,TRBV7-9,.,TRBJ1-6,CASSLGSSYNSPLHF,TGTGCCAGCAGCTTAGGCAGCTCCTATAATTCACCCCTCCACTTT
once,TRBV21-1,.,TRBJ2-1,CASSLNRGSGRGRINEQFF,TGTGCCAGCAGCCTCAACCGAGGTAGCGGGAGAGGAAGGATCAATGAGCAGTTCTTC
.,TRBV11-2,.,TRBJ2-1,CASSLKGGSSSYNEQFF,TGTGCCAGCAGCTTAAAGGGCGGGTCAAGCTCCTACAATGAGCAGTTCTTC
.,TRBV28,TRBD1,TRBJ2-3,CASSQTGFGQGTDTQYF,TGTGCCAGCAGTCAGACAGGTTTTGGACAGGGAACAGATACGCAGTATTTT
.,TRBV27,.,TRBJ2-5,CASSLGTGSKGETQYF,TGTGCCAGCAGTTTAGGAACGGGGTCAAAGGGAGAGACCCAGTACTTC
few,TRBV6-2/TRBV6-3,.,TRBJ1-6,CASSYSDNSPLHF,TGTGCCAGCAGTTACAGCGACAATTCACCCCTCCACTTT
.,TRBV7-2,TRBD2,TRBJ2-2,CASSSPAGDTGELFF,TGTGCCAGCAGCTCCCCAGCGGGGGACACCGGGGAGCTGTTTTTT
.,TRBV19,.,TRBJ2-2,CASSIPGSNTGELFF,TGTGCCAGTAGTATTCCAGGGTCGAACACCGGGGAGCTGTTTTTT
.,TRBV28,TRBD2,TRBJ2-1,CASRLAGYNEQFF,TGTGCCAGCAGGCTAGCGGGTTACAATGAGCAGTTCTTC
.,TRBV5-4,.,TRBJ2-2,CASSLQGITGELFF,TGTGCCAGCAGCTTGCAGGGAATCACCGGGGAGCTGTTTTTT
.,TRBV4-3,.,TRBJ1-5,CASSQESRGEPQHF,TGCGCCAGCAGCCAAGAATCGCGGGGAGAGCCCCAGCATTTT
.,TRBV7-9,TRBD1,TRBJ1-1,CASSTAQGAPNTEAFF,TGTGCCAGCAGCACGGCACAGGGGGCCCCGAACACTGAAGCTTTCTTT
.,TRBV7-6,.,TRBJ1-1,CASSLVDTSPNTEAFF,TGTGCCAGCAGCTTAGTGGACACTAGCCCGAACACTGAAGCTTTCTTT
.,TRBV5-1,TRBD1,TRBJ1-1,CASSRTSGTGGGLTEAFF,TGCGCCAGCAGCAGAACTTCCGGGACAGGGGGCGGATTAACTGAAGCTTTCTTT
.,TRBV2,TRBD2,TRBJ2-1,CASSYPSGGAGSYNEQFF,TGTGCCAGCAGTTACCCGAGCGGGGGGGCGGGCTCCTACAATGAGCAGTTCTTC
.,TRBV18,.,TRBJ1-1,CASSLTENTEAFF,TGTGCCAGCTCCCTGACAGAGAACACTGAAGCTTTCTTT
once,TRBV18,.,TRBJ2-2,CASADSFAGELFF,TGTGCCAGCGCGGACAGTTTCGCCGGGGAGCTGTTTTTT
.,TRBV7-6,TRBD2,TRBJ2-2,CASSLNRLANANTGELFF,TGTGCCAGCAGCTTAAACCGACTAGCGAACGCGAACACCGGGGAGCTGTTTTTT
.,TRBV5-1,TRBD1,TRBJ2-3,CASSFGQATSTDTQYF,TGCGCCAGCAGCTTCGGACAGGCGACTAGCACAGATACGCAGTATTTT
.,TRBV10-1,.,TRBJ2-2,CASSDFLGGGNTGELFF,TGCGCCAGCAGTGACTTCCTAGGGGGGGGTAACACCGGGGAGCTGTTTTTT
.,TRBV11-3,.,TRBJ2-3,CASSFPTRTTDTQYF,TGTGCCAGCAGCTTCCCCACTAGGACCACAGATACGCAGTATTTT
once,TRBV11-3,.,TRBJ2-3,CASSPGVGTDTQYF,TGTGCCAGCAGCCCCGGGGTTGGCACAGATACGCAGTATTTT
.,TRBV7-2,TRBD2,TRBJ2-5,CASTPNGRTQETQYF,TGTGCCAGCACCCCCAACGGGAGGACCCAAGAGACCCAGTACTTC
.,TRBV28,.,TRBJ1-2,CASSTGTIYGYTF,TGTGCCAGCAGTACAGGGACCATCTATGGCTACACCTTC
.,TRBV11-2,TRBD1,TRBJ1-1,CASSLTLTGSKAFF,TGTGCCAGCAGCTTAACGTTGACAGGGTCCAAAGCTTTCTTT
.,TRBV4-2,TRBD2,TRBJ2-5,CASSPPPLAGGQGRETQYF,TGTGCCAGCAGCCCCCCCCCGCTAGCGGGGGGGCAGGGTCGAGAGACCCAGTACTTC